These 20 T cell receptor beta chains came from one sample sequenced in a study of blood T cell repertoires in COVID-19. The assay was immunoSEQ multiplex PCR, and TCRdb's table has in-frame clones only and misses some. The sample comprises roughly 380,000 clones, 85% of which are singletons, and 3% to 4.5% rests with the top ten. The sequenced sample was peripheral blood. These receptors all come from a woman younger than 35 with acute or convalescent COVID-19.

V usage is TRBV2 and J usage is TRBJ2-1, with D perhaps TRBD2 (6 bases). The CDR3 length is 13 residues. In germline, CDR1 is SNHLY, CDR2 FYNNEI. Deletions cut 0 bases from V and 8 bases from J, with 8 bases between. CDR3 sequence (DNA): TGTGCCAGCAGTGAAGCGGAGGGCGATGAGCAGTTCTTC. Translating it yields CASSEAEGDEQFF. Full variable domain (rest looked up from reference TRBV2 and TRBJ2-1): EPEVTQTPSHQVTQMGQEVILRCVPISNHLYFYWYRQILGQKVEFLVSFYNNEISEKSEIFDDQFSVERPDGSNFTLKIRSTKLEDSAMYFCASSEAEGDEQFFGPGTRLTVL.

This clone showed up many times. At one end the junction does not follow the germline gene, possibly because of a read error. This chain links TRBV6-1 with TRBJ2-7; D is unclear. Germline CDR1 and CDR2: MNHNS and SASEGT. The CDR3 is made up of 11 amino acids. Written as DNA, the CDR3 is TGTGCCAGCAGTGAAGAGTTGGCCCGTCAATTC. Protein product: CASSEELARQF.

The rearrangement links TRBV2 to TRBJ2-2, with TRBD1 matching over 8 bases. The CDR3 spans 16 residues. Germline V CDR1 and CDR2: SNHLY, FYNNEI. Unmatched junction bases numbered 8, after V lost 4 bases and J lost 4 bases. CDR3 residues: CASSADRGGGTGELFF. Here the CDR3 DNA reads TGTGCCAGCAGTGCCGACAGGGGCGGAGGCACCGGGGAGCTGTTTTTT.

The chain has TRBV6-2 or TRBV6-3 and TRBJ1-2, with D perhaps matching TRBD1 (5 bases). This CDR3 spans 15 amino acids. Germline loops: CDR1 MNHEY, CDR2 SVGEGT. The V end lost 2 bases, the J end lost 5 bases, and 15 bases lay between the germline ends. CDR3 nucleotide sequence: TGTGCCAGCAGTTACCGGACACTGGAGTTGTATGGCTACACCTTC. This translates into CASSYRTLELYGYTF.

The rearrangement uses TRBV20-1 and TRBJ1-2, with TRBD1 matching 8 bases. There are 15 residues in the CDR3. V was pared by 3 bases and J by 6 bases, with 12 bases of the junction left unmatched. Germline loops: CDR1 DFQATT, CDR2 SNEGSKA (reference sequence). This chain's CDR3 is CSASSSGTGVNGYTF. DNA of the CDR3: TGCAGTGCTAGTTCCTCCGGGACAGGAGTAAATGGCTACACCTTC.

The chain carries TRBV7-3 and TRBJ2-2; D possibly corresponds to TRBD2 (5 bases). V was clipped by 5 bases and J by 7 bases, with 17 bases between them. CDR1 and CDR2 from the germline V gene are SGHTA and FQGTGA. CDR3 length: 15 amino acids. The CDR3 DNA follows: TGTGCCAGCAGCCCAGCCGGACGGGGAAACGGGGAGCTGTTTTTT. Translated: CASSPAGRGNGELFF.

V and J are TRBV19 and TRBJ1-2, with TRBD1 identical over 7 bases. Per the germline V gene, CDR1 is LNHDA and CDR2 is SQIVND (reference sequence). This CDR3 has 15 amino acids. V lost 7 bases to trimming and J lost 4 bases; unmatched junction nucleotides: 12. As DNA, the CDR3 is TGTGCCAGTACCGGGACAGCTTTTTGGGGCTATGGCTACACCTTC. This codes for CASTGTAFWGYGYTF.

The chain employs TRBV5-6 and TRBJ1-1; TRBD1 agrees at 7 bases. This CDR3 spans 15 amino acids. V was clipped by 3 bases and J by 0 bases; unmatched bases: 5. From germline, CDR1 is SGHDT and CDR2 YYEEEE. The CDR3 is CASSSTGQMNTEAFF. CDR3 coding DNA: TGTGCCAGCAGCTCCACGGGACAGATGAACACTGAAGCTTTCTTT.

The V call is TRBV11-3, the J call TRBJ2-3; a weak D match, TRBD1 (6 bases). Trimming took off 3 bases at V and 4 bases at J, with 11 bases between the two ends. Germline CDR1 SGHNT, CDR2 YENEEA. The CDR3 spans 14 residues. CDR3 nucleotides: TGTGCCAGCAGCTTTAACAGGGTGTCAGATACGCAGTATTTT. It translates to CASSFNRVSDTQYF.

CDR3 residues: CASSSRRRTGGPNYGYTF. CDR3 bases: TGTGCCAGCAGCAGCCGAAGGAGGACAGGGGGCCCTAACTATGGCTACACCTTC. J is TRBJ1-2 and V is TRBV21-1; the table names TRBD1, a call not compared with the DNA. TRBV21-1 is noted as a pseudogene. The CDR3 length is 18 residues.

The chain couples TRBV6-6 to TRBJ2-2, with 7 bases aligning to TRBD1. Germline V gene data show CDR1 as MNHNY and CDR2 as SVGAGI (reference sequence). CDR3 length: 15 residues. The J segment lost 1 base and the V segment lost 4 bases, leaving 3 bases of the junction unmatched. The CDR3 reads CASSSRTGNTGELFF. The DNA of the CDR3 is TGTGCCAGCAGTTCCCGGACAGGGAACACCGGGGAGCTGTTTTTT.

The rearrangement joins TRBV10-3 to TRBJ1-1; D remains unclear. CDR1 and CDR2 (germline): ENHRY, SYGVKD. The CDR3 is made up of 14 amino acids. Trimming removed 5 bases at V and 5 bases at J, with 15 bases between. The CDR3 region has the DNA TGTGCCATCAGTTACGATCCCCCGGGGACTGAAGCTTTCTTT. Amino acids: CAISYDPPGTEAFF.

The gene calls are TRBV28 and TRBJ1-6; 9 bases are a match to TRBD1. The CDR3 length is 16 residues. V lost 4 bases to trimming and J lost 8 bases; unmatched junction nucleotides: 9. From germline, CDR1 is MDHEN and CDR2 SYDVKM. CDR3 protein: CASSSSDRGVYSPLHF. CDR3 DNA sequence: TGTGCCAGCAGTTCCAGCGACAGGGGGGTTTATTCACCCCTCCACTTT.

The DNA of the CDR3 is TGTGCCACCAGTGACGGGACAGGGAATGGCTACACCTTC. Amino acid sequence: CATSDGTGNGYTF. V usage is TRBV24-1 and J usage is TRBJ1-2, with TRBD1 identical over 9 bases. Germline loops: CDR1 KGHDR, CDR2 SFDVKD. This CDR3 comprises 13 residues. The ends lost 4 bases at V and 6 bases at J; junction bases unmatched: 2.

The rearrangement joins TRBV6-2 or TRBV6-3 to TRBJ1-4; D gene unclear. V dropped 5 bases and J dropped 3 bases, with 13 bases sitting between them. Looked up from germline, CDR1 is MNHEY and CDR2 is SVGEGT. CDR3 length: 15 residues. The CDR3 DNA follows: TGTGCCAGCAGTAGGGCCGGCGGGTCTAATGAAAAACTGTTTTTT. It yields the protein CASSRAGGSNEKLFF.

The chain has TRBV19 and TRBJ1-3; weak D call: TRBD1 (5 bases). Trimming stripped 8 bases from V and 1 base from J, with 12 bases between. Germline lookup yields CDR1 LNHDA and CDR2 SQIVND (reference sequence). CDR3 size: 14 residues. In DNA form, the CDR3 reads TGTGCCAGTCGTTTGGAGGGGTCTGGAAACACCATATATTTT. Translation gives CASRLEGSGNTIYF. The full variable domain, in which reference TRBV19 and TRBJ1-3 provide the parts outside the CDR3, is DGGITQSPKYLFRKEGQNVTLSCEQNLNHDAMYWYRQDPGQGLRLIYYSQIVNDFQKGDIAEGYSVSREKKESFPLTVTSAQKNPTAFYLCASRLEGSGNTIYFGEGSWLTVV.

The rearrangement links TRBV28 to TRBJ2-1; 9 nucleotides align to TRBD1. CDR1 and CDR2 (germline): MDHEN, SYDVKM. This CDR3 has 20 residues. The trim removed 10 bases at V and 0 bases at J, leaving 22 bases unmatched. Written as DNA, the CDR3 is TGTGCCACCCGTGGGGCTACCCGGGACAGGGACTCCAGCTCCTACAATGAGCAGTTCTTC. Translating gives CATRGATRDRDSSSYNEQFF. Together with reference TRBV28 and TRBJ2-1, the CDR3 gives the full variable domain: DVKVTQSSRYLVKRTGEKVFLECVQDMDHENMFWYRQDPGLGLRLIYFSYDVKMKEKGDIPEGYSVSREKKERFSLILESASTNQTSMYLCATRGATRDRDSSSYNEQFFGPGTRLTVL.

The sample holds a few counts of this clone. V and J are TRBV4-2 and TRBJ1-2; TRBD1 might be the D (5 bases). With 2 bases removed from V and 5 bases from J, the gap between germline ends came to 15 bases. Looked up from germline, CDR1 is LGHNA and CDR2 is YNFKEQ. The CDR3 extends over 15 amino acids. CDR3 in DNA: TGTGCCAGCAGCCAAACCACAGGTGATCAGTATGGCTACACCTTC. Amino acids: CASSQTTGDQYGYTF.

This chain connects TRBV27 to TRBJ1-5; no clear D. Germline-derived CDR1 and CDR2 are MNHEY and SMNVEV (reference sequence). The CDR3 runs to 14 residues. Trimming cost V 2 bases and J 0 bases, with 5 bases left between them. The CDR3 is CASSLAISNQPQHF. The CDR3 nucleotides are TGTGCCAGCAGTTTAGCGATTAGCAATCAGCCCCAGCATTTT.

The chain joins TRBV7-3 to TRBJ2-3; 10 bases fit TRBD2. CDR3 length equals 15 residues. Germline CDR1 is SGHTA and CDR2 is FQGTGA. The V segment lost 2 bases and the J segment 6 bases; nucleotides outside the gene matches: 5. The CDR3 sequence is CASSLLERGGDTQYF. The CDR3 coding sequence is TGTGCCAGCAGCTTATTAGAGCGGGGGGGCGATACGCAGTATTTT.